The clone carrying this TCR beta chain came up a few times. The data were obtained in a study of CD8 T cells in ankylosing spondylitis. Trimming removed 11 bases from V and 5 bases from J, with 18 bases in between. The CDR3 contains 13 residues. Each CDR3 protein is one row after TCRdb ran MiXCR on the 5' RACE reads. In the table there are approximately 200,000 distinct CDR3 sequences, about 13% of which are singletons. The chain recombines TRBV12-3 or TRBV12-4 with TRBJ2-5; D may be TRBD1 (5 bases). Input material: blood, either unsorted or a sorted T cell fraction (not recorded which). This TCR was sampled from a male donor with ankylosing spondylitis or in good health (not recorded which). CDR3 sequence reads: CAAAQGSPETQYF. The CDR3 nucleotides read TGTGCCGCTGCCCAGGGATCCCCGGAGACCCAGTACTTC.